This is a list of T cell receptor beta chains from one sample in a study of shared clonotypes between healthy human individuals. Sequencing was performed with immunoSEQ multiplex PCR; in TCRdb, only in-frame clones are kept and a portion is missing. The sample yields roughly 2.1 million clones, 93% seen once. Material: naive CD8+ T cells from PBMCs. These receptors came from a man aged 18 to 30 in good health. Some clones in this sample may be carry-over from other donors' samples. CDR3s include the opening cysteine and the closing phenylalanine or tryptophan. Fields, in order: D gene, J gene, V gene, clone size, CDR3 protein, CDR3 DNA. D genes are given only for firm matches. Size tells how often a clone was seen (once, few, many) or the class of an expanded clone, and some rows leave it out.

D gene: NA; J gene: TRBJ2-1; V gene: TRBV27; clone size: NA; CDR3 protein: CASSLAAEYNEQFF; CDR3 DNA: TGTGCCAGCAGTTTAGCGGCAGAGTACAATGAGCAGTTCTTC
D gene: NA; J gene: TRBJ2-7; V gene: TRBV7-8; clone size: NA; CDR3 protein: CASSLGPLVWYEQYF; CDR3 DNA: TGTGCCAGCAGCTTAGGACCCTTAGTGTGGTACGAGCAGTACTTC
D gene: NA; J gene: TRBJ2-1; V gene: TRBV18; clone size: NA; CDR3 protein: CASSPVPPSSYYNEQFF; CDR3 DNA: TGTGCCAGCTCACCAGTGCCTCCCAGTTCCTACTACAATGAGCAGTTCTTC
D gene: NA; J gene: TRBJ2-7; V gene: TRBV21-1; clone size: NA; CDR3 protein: CASSARVRDCSYEQYF; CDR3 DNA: TGTGCCAGCAGCGCAAGGGTGCGGGACTGCTCCTACGAGCAGTACTTC
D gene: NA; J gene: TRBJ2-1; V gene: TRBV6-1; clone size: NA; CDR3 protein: CASRGGSYNEQFF; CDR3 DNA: TGTGCCAGCAGGGGGGGATCTTACAATGAGCAGTTCTTC
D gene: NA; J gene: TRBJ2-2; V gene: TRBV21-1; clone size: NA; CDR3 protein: CASRAGGDRGEPNTGELFF; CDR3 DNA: TGTGCCAGCAGGGCCGGTGGGGACAGGGGAGAGCCGAACACCGGGGAGCTGTTTTTT
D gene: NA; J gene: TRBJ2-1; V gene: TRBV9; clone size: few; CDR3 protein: CASSVLAAGRDEQFF; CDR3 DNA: TGTGCCAGCAGCGTACTGGCTGCGGGTCGGGATGAGCAGTTCTTC
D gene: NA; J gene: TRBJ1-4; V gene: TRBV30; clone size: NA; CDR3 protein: CAWSPQRWEKLFF; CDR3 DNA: TGTGCCTGGAGCCCACAGCGTTGGGAAAAACTGTTTTTT
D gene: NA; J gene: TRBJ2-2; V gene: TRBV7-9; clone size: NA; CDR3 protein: CASSPPATNTGELFF; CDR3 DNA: TGTGCCAGCAGCCCCCCGGCGACGAACACCGGGGAGCTGTTTTTT
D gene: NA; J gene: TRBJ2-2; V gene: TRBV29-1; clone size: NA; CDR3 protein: CSVVQPNTGELFF; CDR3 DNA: TGCAGCGTAGTCCAACCGAACACCGGGGAGCTGTTTTTT
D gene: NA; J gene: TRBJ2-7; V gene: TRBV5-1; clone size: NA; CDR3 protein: CASSLTHEQYF; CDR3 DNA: TGCGCCAGCAGCTTAACCCACGAGCAGTACTTC
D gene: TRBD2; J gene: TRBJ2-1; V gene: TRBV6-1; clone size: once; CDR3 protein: CASNERMREDQRDEQFF; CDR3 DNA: TGTGCCAGCAATGAGAGGATGCGGGAGGACCAAAGGGATGAGCAGTTCTTC
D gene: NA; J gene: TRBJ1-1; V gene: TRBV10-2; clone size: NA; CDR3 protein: CASSAMWTTEAFF; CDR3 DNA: TGCGCCAGCAGTGCGATGTGGACAACTGAAGCTTTCTTT
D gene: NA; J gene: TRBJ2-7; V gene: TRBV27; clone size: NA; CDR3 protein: CASSLGLFYEQYF; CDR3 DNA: TGTGCCAGCAGTTTAGGGCTCTTCTACGAGCAGTACTTC
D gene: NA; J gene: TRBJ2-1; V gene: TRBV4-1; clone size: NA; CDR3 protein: CASSQRFARDNEQFF; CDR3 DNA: TGCGCCAGCAGCCAACGTTTCGCTCGGGATAATGAGCAGTTCTTC
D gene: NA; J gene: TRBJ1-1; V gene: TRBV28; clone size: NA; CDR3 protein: CASSSRASVRGTEAFF; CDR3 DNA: TGTGCCAGCAGTTCGAGGGCCTCGGTACGGGGGACTGAAGCTTTCTTT
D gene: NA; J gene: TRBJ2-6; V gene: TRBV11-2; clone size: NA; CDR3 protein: CASSPGDWRSGANVLTF; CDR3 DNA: TGTGCCAGCAGCCCAGGAGACTGGAGATCAGGGGCCAACGTCCTGACTTTC